This TCR beta chain was identified during a study of T cell responses to AZD1222 COVID-19 vaccine. Overall study: Combined were second doses at about 4 or about 12 weeks. Findings of the study overall: Repertoire sampling happened only post peak T cell response. Spike was spanned by vaccine-associated CD4 TCRs, which were dominant at 160-218 and 743-854.

With regard to this clone: No antigen is known for it.

Clones were sequenced by immunoSEQ multiplex PCR, and TCRdb holds only the in-frame ones, with some missing. The repertoire holds 150,000 to 200,000 clones, with around 90% as singletons. V dropped 1 base and J dropped 4 bases, with 16 bases sitting between them. Germline CDR1 reads MNHEY; CDR2 reads SMNVEV (reference sequence). The CDR3 covers 16 residues. The sequenced sample was peripheral blood, obtained on day 0 of AZD1222 vaccination. The gene calls are TRBV27 and TRBJ1-1; D gene unclear. The receptor's source is an adult in good health. CDR3 loop: CASSLLTQGRGTEAFF. CDR3 sequence (DNA): TGTGCCAGCAGTTTATTAACACAAGGGCGGGGCACTGAAGCTTTCTTT.